This T cell receptor (beta chain) appears in the sequencing data of a study of cytomegalovirus exposure and HLA in healthy donors. The PCR used 60 Vbeta and 13 Jbeta primers. The table came from immunoSEQ multiplex PCR; TCRdb's copy has only in-frame clones and leaves some out. The sample has just over 150,000 clones; under 90% are singletons. The germline V gene encodes CDR1 SGDLS and CDR2 YYNGEE. The CDR3 is 15 amino acids. V shed 3 bases and J 1 base; nucleotides not matched to a gene: 5. The chain uses TRBV9 and TRBJ2-5, with 8 nucleotides matching TRBD2. Sequenced material: PBMCs. The sequence derives from a man younger than 30 in good health and CMV-seronegative. This chain's CDR3 is CASSGDSGTQETQYF. The CDR3 region has the DNA TGTGCCAGCAGCGGGGATAGCGGGACCCAAGAGACCCAGTACTTC.